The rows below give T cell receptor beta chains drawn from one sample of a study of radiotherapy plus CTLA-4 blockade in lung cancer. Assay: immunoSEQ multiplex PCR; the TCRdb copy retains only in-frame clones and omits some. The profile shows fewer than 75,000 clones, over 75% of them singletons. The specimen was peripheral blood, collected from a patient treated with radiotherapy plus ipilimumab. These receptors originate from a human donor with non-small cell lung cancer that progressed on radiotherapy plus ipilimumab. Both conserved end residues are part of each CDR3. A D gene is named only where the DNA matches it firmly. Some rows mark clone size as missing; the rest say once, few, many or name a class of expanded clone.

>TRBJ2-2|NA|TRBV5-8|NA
CASSFGQNTGELFF
TGTGCCAGCAGCTTTGGGCAGAACACCGGGGAGCTGTTTTTT
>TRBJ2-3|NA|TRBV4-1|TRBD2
CASSQDHGLAGTDTQYF
TGCGCCAGCAGCCAAGATCATGGTTTAGCGGGGACAGATACGCAGTATTTT
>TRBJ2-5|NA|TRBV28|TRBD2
CASSGFTGTSSQETQYF
TGTGCCAGCAGTGGCTTTACCGGGACTAGCAGCCAAGAGACCCAGTACTTC
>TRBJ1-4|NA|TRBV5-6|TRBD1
CASSLRSGGIEKLFF
TGTGCCAGCAGCTTGAGGTCAGGGGGGATTGAAAAACTGTTTTTT
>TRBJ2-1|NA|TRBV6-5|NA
CASSFGLAPVDEQFF
TGTGCCAGCAGTTTCGGACTCGCACCCGTGGATGAGCAGTTCTTC
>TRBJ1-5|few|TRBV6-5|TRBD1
CASRETQGSQPQHF
TGTGCCAGCAGAGAGACACAGGGGAGTCAGCCCCAGCATTTT
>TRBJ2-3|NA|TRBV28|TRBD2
CASRQRTSGKRGTDTQYF
TGTGCCAGCAGGCAACGGACTAGCGGGAAAAGGGGCACAGATACGCAGTATTTT
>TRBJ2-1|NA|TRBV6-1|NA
CASSEQHLSYNEQFF
TGTGCCAGCAGTGAACAGCACCTCTCCTACAATGAGCAGTTCTTC
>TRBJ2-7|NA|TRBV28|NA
CASSPTSFGSYEQYF
TGTGCCAGCAGCCCGACTAGTTTCGGATCCTACGAGCAGTACTTC
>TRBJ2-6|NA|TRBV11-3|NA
CASSLGGQGSGANVLTF
TGTGCCAGCAGCTTAGGAGGTCAGGGGAGTGGGGCCAACGTCCTGACTTTC
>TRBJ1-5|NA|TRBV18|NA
CASSQGPPQNSNQPQHF
TGTGCCAGCTCCCAGGGCCCCCCGCAGAATAGCAATCAGCCCCAGCATTTT
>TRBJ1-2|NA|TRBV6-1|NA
CASSPGRGYGYTF
TGTGCCAGCAGCCCTGGACGGGGCTATGGCTACACCTTC
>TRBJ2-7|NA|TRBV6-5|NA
CASSYGQFGAYEQYF
TGTGCCAGCAGTTACGGACAGTTCGGGGCCTACGAGCAGTACTTC
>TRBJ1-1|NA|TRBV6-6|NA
CASSYDFGLNTEAFF
TGTGCCAGCAGTTACGACTTTGGGTTGAACACTGAAGCTTTCTTT
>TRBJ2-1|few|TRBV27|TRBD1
CASRPGTGNYNEQFF
TGTGCCAGCAGGCCTGGGACAGGAAACTACAATGAGCAGTTCTTC
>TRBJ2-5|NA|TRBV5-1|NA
CASRMGGGGQETQYF
TGCGCCAGCAGAATGGGAGGGGGAGGACAAGAGACCCAGTACTTC
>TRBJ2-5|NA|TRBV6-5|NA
CASSYTPGAQETQYF
TGTGCCAGCAGTTACACCCCAGGGGCCCAAGAGACCCAGTACTTC
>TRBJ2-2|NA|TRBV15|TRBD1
CATSGTANTGELFF
TGTGCCACCAGCGGGACAGCGAACACCGGGGAGCTGTTTTTT
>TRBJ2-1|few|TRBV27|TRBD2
CASSITLAGSYNEQFF
TGTGCCAGCAGCATCACCCTAGCGGGATCCTACAATGAGCAGTTCTTC
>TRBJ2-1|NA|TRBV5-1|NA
CASSLDATIYNEQFF
TGCGCCAGCAGCTTGGATGCGACAATATACAATGAGCAGTTCTTC
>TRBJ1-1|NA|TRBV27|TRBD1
CASSGGTGVNTEAFF
TGTGCCAGCAGTGGCGGGACAGGGGTGAACACTGAAGCTTTCTTT
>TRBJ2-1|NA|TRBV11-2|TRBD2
CASSLVLAGGPNEQFF
TGTGCCAGCAGCTTAGTGCTAGCGGGAGGCCCTAATGAGCAGTTCTTC
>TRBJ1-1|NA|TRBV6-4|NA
CASSDREGTEAFF
TGTGCCAGCAGTGACAGGGAGGGCACTGAAGCTTTCTTT
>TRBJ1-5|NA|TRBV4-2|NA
CASSQEYDLGVQHF
TGTGCCAGCAGCCAAGAGTATGACTTAGGGGTCCAGCATTTT
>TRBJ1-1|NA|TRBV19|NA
CASSISKPSEAFF
TGTGCCAGTAGTATCTCCAAACCCTCTGAAGCTTTCTTT
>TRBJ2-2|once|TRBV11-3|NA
CASSPRGGELFF
TGTGCCAGCAGCCCCCGGGGCGGGGAGCTGTTTTTT
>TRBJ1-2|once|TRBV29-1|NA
CSVESGRRQQGRDGYTF
TGCAGCGTTGAAAGTGGGAGGAGGCAGCAAGGGAGAGATGGCTACACCTTC
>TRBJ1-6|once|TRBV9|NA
CASSVGQLGNSPLHF
TGTGCCAGCAGCGTAGGACAGCTCGGTAATTCACCCCTCCACTTT
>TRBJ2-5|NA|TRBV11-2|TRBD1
CASSSRGDRGKETQYF
TGTGCCAGCAGCTCCCGCGGGGACAGGGGGAAAGAGACCCAGTACTTC
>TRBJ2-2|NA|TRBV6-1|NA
CASSLGRINTGELFF
TGTGCCAGCAGTCTGGGACGGATAAACACCGGGGAGCTGTTTTTT
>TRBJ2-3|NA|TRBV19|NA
CASSINGDTQYF
TGTGCCAGTAGTATCAACGGGGATACGCAGTATTTT
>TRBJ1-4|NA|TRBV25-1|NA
CASSDHIATNEKLFF
TGTGCCAGCAGTGACCACATAGCAACTAATGAAAAACTGTTTTTT
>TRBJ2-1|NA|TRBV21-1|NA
CASERTSFTESYNEQFF
TGTGCCAGCGAAAGGACTAGCTTCACCGAATCCTACAATGAGCAGTTCTTC
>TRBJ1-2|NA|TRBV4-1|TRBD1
CASSQQGAYGYTF
TGCGCCAGCAGCCAACAGGGGGCGTATGGCTACACCTTC
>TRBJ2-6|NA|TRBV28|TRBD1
CASRGQGNPGANVLTF
TGTGCCAGCAGGGGACAGGGGAATCCTGGGGCCAACGTCCTGACTTTC
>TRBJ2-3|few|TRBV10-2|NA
CASSELSSGDTQYF
TGCGCCAGCAGTGAGCTCAGTTCGGGGGATACGCAGTATTTT
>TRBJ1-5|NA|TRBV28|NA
CASSLGWGRLQPQHF
TGTGCCAGCAGTTTGGGGTGGGGACGGTTACAGCCCCAGCATTTT
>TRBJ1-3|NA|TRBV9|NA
CASSVESGNTIYF
TGTGCCAGCAGCGTAGAATCTGGAAACACCATATATTTT
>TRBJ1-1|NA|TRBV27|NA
CASSEIGDTEAFF
TGTGCCAGCAGTGAAATCGGGGACACTGAAGCTTTCTTT
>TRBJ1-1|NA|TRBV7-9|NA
CASSLLVLGQMNTEAFF
TGTGCCAGCAGCTTATTGGTGCTGGGGCAGATGAACACTGAAGCTTTCTTT
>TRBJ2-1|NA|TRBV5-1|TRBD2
CASSSSTTSGVHNEQFF
TGCGCCAGCAGCTCATCAACGACTAGCGGAGTCCACAATGAGCAGTTCTTC
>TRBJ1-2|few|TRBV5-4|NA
CASSLVPDYGYTF
TGTGCCAGCAGCTTGGTGCCGGACTATGGCTACACCTTC
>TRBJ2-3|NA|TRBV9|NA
CASGVGGLSDTQYF
TGTGCCAGTGGGGTTGGGGGGCTGAGTGATACGCAGTATTTT
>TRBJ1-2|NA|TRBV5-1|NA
CASSQMDGGNYGYTF
TGCGCCAGCAGCCAAATGGACGGGGGGAACTATGGCTACACCTTC
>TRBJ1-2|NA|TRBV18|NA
CASSPATSQGLNYGYTF
TGTGCCAGCTCACCCGCAACATCACAGGGACTTAACTATGGCTACACCTTC
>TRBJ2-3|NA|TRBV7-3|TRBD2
CASSLSAGPTDTQYF
TGTGCCAGCAGCTTGTCAGCGGGACCCACAGATACGCAGTATTTT
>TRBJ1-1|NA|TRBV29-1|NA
CSVEDPWRAENEAFF
TGCAGCGTTGAAGATCCGTGGAGGGCGGAGAATGAAGCTTTCTTT
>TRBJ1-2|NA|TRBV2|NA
CASSYRDYGYTF
TGTGCCAGCAGTTACAGGGACTATGGCTACACCTTC
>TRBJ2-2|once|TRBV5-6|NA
CASSLRRLGGTGELFF
TGTGCCAGCAGCTTGAGGCGGTTAGGAGGTACCGGGGAGCTGTTTTTT
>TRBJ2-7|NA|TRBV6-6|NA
CASRTSYEQYF
TGTGCCAGCCGGACATCCTACGAGCAGTACTTC
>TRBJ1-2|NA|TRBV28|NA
CASSPPGAGYTF
TGTGCCAGCAGTCCACCAGGGGCTGGCTACACCTTC